This T cell receptor beta chain was recorded in a study of T cell responses to AZD1222 COVID-19 vaccine. Whole-study results and caveats: Possibly, clonal diversity was underestimated; donors were largely white British and included more females. Receipt of two AZD1222 doses was followed by a rise in Spike-specific TCR breadth and depth.

This clone was seen a few times. Its antigen is not identified. V shed 1 base and J shed 4 bases, with 5 bases lying between them. CDR3 length: 13 amino acids. Germline CDR1 and CDR2: LGHDT and YNNKEL (reference sequence). Measured with immunoSEQ multiplex PCR; TCRdb has only the in-frame clones, and not every one. The profile shows 140,000 or so clones, roughly nine tenths of them singletons. The specimen comprised peripheral blood, sampled 28 days after the second AZD1222 dose. The TCR was taken from an adult who received the AZD1222 COVID-19 vaccine. The V call is TRBV3-1 (or the pseudogene TRBV3-2), the J call TRBJ1-5; no firm D call. The CDR3 DNA reads TGTGCCAGCAGCCAAGGACCGAATCAGCCCCAGCATTTT. This encodes CASSQGPNQPQHF.